Each of the 15 T cell receptor beta chains below was sequenced from the same sample in a study of shared clonotypes between healthy human individuals. The data were produced by immunoSEQ multiplex PCR, yet TCRdb's version contains in-frame clones alone and is incomplete. The data contain fewer than 600,000 clones, around 75% of them singletons. Sequenced input: PBMCs. These receptors all come from a woman aged 40-49 years in good health. Some clones in this sample may be carry-over from other donors' samples.

The rearrangement links TRBV5-1 to TRBJ2-2; perhaps D is TRBD1 or TRBD2 (5 bases each). V gave up 5 bases and J gave up 4 bases, with 12 bases separating them. Germline V gives CDR1 SGHRS, CDR2 YFSETQ. The CDR3 runs to 14 residues. The CDR3 loop is CASSLSGTTGELFF. In nucleotides, the CDR3 is TGCGCCAGCAGTTTGTCCGGGACCACCGGGGAGCTGTTTTTT. Using reference TRBV5-1 and TRBJ2-2 for the parts outside the CDR3, the full variable domain is KAGVTQTPRYLIKTRGQQVTLSCSPISGHRSVSWYQQTPGQGLQFLFEYFSETQRNKGNFPGRFSGRQFSNSRSEMNVSTLELGDSALYLCASSLSGTTGELFFGEGSRLTVL.

The chain has TRBV27 and TRBJ2-1, with D possibly being TRBD2 (7 bases). V lost 8 bases and J lost 6, with 23 bases in between. The germline V gene has CDR1 MNHEY and CDR2 SMNVEV (reference sequence). CDR3 size: 16 residues. DNA of the CDR3: TGTGCCAGCGCACGGCTGGCGGGGGCGGGGTCCAATGAGCAGTTCTTC. It yields the protein CASARLAGAGSNEQFF.

This clone has a single count. The rearrangement joins TRBV12-2 to TRBJ2-1; the listed D gene, TRBD2, was not tested against the DNA. TRBV12-2 is flagged as a pseudogene. This CDR3 has 18 amino acids. The CDR3 loop reads CASRLISPGNSSYNEQFF. In DNA, the CDR3 is TGTGCAAGTCGCTTAATATCCCCGGGGAACAGCTCCTACAATGAGCAGTTCTTC.

This chain connects TRBV7-2 to TRBJ2-7, with 10 nucleotides matching TRBD2. The length of the CDR3 is 15 residues. Germline CDR1 and CDR2: SGHTA and FQGNSA. J lost 1 base, V lost 1 base, and 1 base had no gene match. In DNA form, the CDR3 reads TGTGCCAGCAGCTTAGAAGCGGGAGGGTCCTACGAGCAGTACTTC. Its protein is CASSLEAGGSYEQYF.

V usage is TRBV11-2 and J usage is TRBJ1-6; no firm D call. Germline V gene lookup returns CDR1 SGHAT and CDR2 FQNNGV. The CDR3 runs 14 residues. The germline V and J ends were trimmed by 5 bases and 12 bases, with 17 bases remaining between them. CDR3 sequence (DNA): TGTGCCAGCAGCCCCCTCCCGGGGTACGGACCCCTCCACTTT. Protein: CASSPLPGYGPLHF.

Remarks on this clone: One end of the junction fails to match germline, which may point to a read error. The chain is built from TRBV7-7 and TRBJ2-5, with a tentative D call TRBD2 (6 bases). Germline values: CDR1 SSHAT, CDR2 FNYEAQ (reference sequence). This CDR3 region has 15 residues. CDR3 sequence: CASSLGASDQETQYF. The CDR3 coding sequence is TGTGCTAGCAGCTTAGGCGCTAGCGACCAAGAGACCCAGTACTTC. Drawing the rest from reference TRBV7-7 and TRBJ2-5, the complete variable domain is GAGVSQSPRYKVTKRGQDVTLRCDPISSHATLYWYQQALGQGPEFLTYFNYEAQPDKSGLPSDRFSAERPEGSISTLTIQRTEQRDSAMYRCASSLGASDQETQYFGPGTRLLVL.

The J gene is TRBJ2-1, the V gene TRBV2; 10 nucleotides align to TRBD1. Germline values: CDR1 SNHLY, CDR2 FYNNEI. The CDR3 is 15 residues long. The trim removed 6 bases at V and 2 bases at J, leaving 4 bases unmatched. The CDR3 spells CASSLDRGPYNEQFF. Here the CDR3 DNA reads TGTGCCAGCAGCCTCGACAGGGGGCCCTACAATGAGCAGTTCTTC.

The chain joins TRBV4-3 to TRBJ2-7; tentative D call: TRBD2 (5 bases). The V gene lost 1 base and the J gene lost 6 bases, with 19 bases spanning the gap. Germline lookup yields CDR1 LGHNA and CDR2 YSLEER. This CDR3 comprises 16 residues. CDR3 loop: CASSQALRASAGEQYF. The CDR3 DNA sequence: TGCGCCAGCAGCCAAGCCCTGCGGGCGTCAGCTGGCGAGCAGTACTTC.

The chain is built from TRBV28 and TRBJ2-7; TRBD1 might be the D (5 bases). The V gene lost 8 bases and the J gene lost 4 bases, with 21 bases spanning the gap. Germline V gene sequence: CDR1 MDHEN, CDR2 SYDVKM. The CDR3 is made up of 15 amino acids. The CDR3: CASLPRGAGKYEQYF. In DNA, the CDR3 is TGTGCCAGCCTACCTCGCGGTGCAGGGAAGTACGAGCAGTACTTC.

The genes are TRBV4-1 and TRBJ2-5, with 9 nucleotides matching TRBD2. The CDR3 contains 16 residues. Per the germline V gene, CDR1 is MGHRA and CDR2 is YSYEKL. After removal of 1 base from V and 5 bases from J, the junction contained 8 bases not matched to a gene. CDR3 region: CASSQGNSGRFETQYF. The CDR3 DNA reads as TGCGCCAGCAGCCAAGGGAACAGCGGGAGGTTTGAGACCCAGTACTTC.

This clone was recorded a few times. The V call is TRBV7-2, the J call TRBJ2-7; 14 bases are a match to TRBD2. V shed 1 base and J 1 base; nucleotides not matched to a gene: 6. This CDR3 is built from 18 residues. Germline CDR1 SGHTA, CDR2 FQGNSA. The CDR3 protein is CASSLGTSGRTLSYEQYF. The CDR3, as DNA: TGTGCCAGCAGCTTAGGGACTAGCGGGAGGACACTATCCTACGAGCAGTACTTC.

A few counts support this clone. The chain has TRBV2 and TRBJ1-1; D might be TRBD1 (6 bases). This CDR3 region has 14 residues. From germline, CDR1 is SNHLY and CDR2 FYNNEI. V dropped 3 bases and J dropped 11 bases, with 19 bases sitting between them. CDR3 residues: CASSEYRVRLGAFF. The CDR3 DNA follows: TGTGCCAGCAGTGAGTACAGGGTTCGTTTGGGGGCTTTCTTT.

Details on this clone: This sample also contains other DNA sequences that code for the same CDR3. The CDR3 DNA reads TGCGCCAGCAGCTTGGCCCAAGAGACCCAGTACTTC. Residues: CASSLAQETQYF. The gene calls are TRBV5-1 and TRBJ2-5; D ambiguous. Per germline, CDR1 SGHRS and CDR2 YFSETQ. The CDR3 runs 12 residues. Trimming stripped 0 bases from V and 1 base from J, with 1 base between.

This chain connects TRBV13 to TRBJ1-4; possible D gene TRBD1, 5 bases. CDR3 length: 15 amino acids. Germline-derived CDR1 and CDR2 are PRHDT and FYEKMQ (reference sequence). V was cut by 6 bases and J by 4 bases, with 15 bases left in between. CDR3 nucleotides: TGTGCCAGCAGAGGAAGGGGATATATTAATGAAAAACTGTTTTTT. Amino acid sequence: CASRGRGYINEKLFF.

The chain links TRBV29-1 to TRBJ1-1; no clear D gene. Germline V gives CDR1 SQVTM, CDR2 ANQGSEA. The CDR3 loop spans 12 amino acids. V lost 5 bases, J lost 1 base, and 8 bases lay in between. The CDR3 protein is CSVPTQNTEAFF. CDR3 nucleotides: TGCAGCGTTCCAACACAGAACACTGAAGCTTTCTTT.